The entry below describes one T cell receptor (beta chain). This clone's antigen is unknown. Base qualities were left out, and no much larger clone turns up one base away. The data belong to a study of blood T cell repertoires in COVID-19 (dated by TCRdb to 2020 to 2021). Describing the broader study: The collaborator samples originated in the United States, Italy and Spain and spanned the acute and convalescent phases of COVID-19. Where available, HLA class I and class II types were obtained from metadata supplied by the sample provider rather than from assay-based typing. The material from the prospective study consisted of cDNA or gDNA derived from T cells, B-cell-depleted T cells, or PBMCs. The samples were drawn from the first 160 participants of the ongoing ImmuneRACE study and from about 1,200 subjects provided by 6 global collaborators. A freely available public database, intended as a resource for researchers studying the immune response to SARS-CoV-2, is where the repertoires were released. The sample metadata nearly always contained a de-identified subject ID, COVID-19 status, age in years and sex. Deeply sampled blood TCRbeta repertoires from subjects exposed to, actively infected with, or recovered from COVID-19 were included in the dataset.

V was cut back by 4 bases and J by 0 bases, leaving a gap of 16 bases between them. The CDR3 goes from the cysteine to the phenylalanine over 16 residues. Only the CDR3 region is kept as DNA, spanning 48 bases read in frame from base 1. Sequences SGHRS (CDR1) and YFSETQ (CDR2) are obtained from the germline V gene. Whole blood was collected in K2EDTA tubes by collaborating institutions according to the institutions' own protocols. For TCRbeta analysis, collaborator samples were shipped as frozen whole blood, as isolated PBMCs, or as DNA extracted from either sample type. What the study reported, not specific to this receptor: The quantity of clinical and demographic metadata differed by source and by participant and was supplied without curation.

TCRbeta CDR3 regions were amplified from genomic DNA by means of the immunoSEQ Assay, a bias-controlled multiplex PCR. As for how the authors treated the data: Within the assay, amplification of reference gene primers was used to estimate how many nucleated cells each sample contained. To quantify the absolute abundance of each unique TCRbeta CDR3 rearrangement, sequence reads were collapsed and filtered. For each sample, productive Simpson clonality was calculated by taking the square root of Simpson's diversity index across productive rearrangements. TCRdb obtained this table from immuneACCESS and retained in-frame rearrangements with V and J assigned. These tables miss some clones; where compared with another copy, unresolved V genes account for less than half of the shortfall, and the remainder is unexplained. The D gene and trimming were derived from the DNA, and the V and J assignments and clone size from that table. The sample table lists fewer than 65,000 clones, 75% to 90% of them with a count of one. The ten largest clones take up less than 6% of the sample.

This clonotype was obtained from a human donor in a cohort sampled during active COVID-19. The V gene is TRBV5-1 and the J gene is TRBJ1-1; perhaps TRBD1 is the D gene, with 5 bases matching. Sequencing input: peripheral blood. The CDR3 region has the sequence CASSPWGGEMNTEAFF. DNA sequence: TGCGCCAGCAGCCCTTGGGGGGGGGAGATGAACACTGAAGCTTTCTTT. Here the CDR3 is joined to the reference TRBV5-1 and TRBJ1-1 genes, and the full variable domain is: KAGVTQTPRYLIKTRGQQVTLSCSPISGHRSVSWYQQTPGQGLQFLFEYFSETQRNKGNFPGRFSGRQFSNSRSEMNVSTLELGDSALYLCASSPWGGEMNTEAFFGQGTRLTVV.